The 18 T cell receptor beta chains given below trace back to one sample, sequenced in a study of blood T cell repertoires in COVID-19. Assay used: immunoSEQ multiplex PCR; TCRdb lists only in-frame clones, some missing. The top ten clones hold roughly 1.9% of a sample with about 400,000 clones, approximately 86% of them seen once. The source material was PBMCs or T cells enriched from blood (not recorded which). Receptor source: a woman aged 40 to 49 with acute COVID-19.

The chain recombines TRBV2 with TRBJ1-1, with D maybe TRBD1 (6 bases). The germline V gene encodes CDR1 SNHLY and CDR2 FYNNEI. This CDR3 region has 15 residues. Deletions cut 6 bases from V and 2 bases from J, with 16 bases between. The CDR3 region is CASRGRGGVNTEAFF. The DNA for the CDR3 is TGTGCCAGCAGAGGCCGAGGGGGGGTTAACACTGAAGCTTTCTTT.

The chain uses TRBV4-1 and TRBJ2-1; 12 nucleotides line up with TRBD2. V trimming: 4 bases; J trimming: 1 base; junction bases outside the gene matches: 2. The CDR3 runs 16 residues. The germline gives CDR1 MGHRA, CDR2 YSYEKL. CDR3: CASSPTSGGSYNEQFF. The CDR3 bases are TGCGCCAGCAGCCCAACTAGCGGGGGGTCCTACAATGAGCAGTTCTTC.

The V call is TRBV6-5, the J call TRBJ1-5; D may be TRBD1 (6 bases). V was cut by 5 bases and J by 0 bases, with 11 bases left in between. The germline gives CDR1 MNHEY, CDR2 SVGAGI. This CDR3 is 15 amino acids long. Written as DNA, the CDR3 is TGTGCCAGCAGTCCTCAGGGGATTAGCAATCAGCCCCAGCATTTT. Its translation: CASSPQGISNQPQHF.

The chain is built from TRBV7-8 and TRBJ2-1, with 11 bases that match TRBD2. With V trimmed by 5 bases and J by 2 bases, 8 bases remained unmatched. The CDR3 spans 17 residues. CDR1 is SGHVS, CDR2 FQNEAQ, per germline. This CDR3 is CASSPRLAGFTYNEQFF. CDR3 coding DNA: TGTGCCAGCAGCCCCCGACTAGCGGGATTTACCTACAATGAGCAGTTCTTC. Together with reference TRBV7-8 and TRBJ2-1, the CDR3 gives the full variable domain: GAGVSQSPRYKVAKRGQDVALRCDPISGHVSLFWYQQALGQGPEFLTYFQNEAQLDKSGLPSDRFFAERPEGSVSTLKIQRTQQEDSAVYLCASSPRLAGFTYNEQFFGPGTRLTVL.

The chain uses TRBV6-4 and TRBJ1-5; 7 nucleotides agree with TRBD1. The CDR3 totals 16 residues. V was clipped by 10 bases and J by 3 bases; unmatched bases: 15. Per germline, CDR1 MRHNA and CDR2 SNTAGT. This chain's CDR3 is CATPGCPDRDNQPQHF. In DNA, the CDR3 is TGTGCCACCCCGGGGTGCCCAGACAGGGACAATCAGCCCCAGCATTTT.

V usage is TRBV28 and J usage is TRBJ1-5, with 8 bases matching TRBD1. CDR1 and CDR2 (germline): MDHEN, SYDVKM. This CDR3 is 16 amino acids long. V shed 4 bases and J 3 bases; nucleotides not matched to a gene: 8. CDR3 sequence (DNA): TGTGCCAGCAGTTCCCCGGACAGGGAGGCCAATCAGCCCCAGCATTTT. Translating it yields CASSSPDREANQPQHF.

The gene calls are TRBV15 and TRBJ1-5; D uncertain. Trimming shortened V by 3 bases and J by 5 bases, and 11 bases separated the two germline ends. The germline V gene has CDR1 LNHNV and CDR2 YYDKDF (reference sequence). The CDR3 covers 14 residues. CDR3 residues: CATSSGREDQPQHF. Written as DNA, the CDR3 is TGTGCCACCAGCAGTGGAAGGGAGGATCAGCCCCAGCATTTT.

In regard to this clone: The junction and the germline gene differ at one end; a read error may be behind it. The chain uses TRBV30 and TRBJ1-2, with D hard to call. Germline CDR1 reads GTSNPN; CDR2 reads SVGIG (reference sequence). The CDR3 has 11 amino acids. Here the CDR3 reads CVVYLNYGYTF. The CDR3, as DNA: TGCGTTGTGTATCTTAACTATGGCTACACCTTC.

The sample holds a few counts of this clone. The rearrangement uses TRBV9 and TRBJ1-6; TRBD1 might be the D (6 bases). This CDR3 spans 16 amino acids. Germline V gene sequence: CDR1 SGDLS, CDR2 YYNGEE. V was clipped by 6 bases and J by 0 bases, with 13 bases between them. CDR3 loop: CASNSGESSYNSPLHF. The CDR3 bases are TGTGCCAGCAACTCAGGGGAAAGCTCCTATAATTCACCCCTCCACTTT. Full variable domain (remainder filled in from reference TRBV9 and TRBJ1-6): DSGVTQTPKHLITATGQRVTLRCSPRSGDLSVYWYQQSLDQGLQFLIQYYNGEERAKGNILERFSAQQFPDLHSELNLSSLELGDSALYFCASNSGESSYNSPLHFGNGTRLTVT.

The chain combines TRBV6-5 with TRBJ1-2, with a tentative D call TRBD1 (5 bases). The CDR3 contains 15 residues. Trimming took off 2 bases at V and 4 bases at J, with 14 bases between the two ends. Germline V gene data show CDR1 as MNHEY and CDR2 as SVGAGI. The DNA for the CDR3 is TGTGCCAGCAGTTACGGCCAGGGACTCTCCTATGGCTACACCTTC. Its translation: CASSYGQGLSYGYTF.

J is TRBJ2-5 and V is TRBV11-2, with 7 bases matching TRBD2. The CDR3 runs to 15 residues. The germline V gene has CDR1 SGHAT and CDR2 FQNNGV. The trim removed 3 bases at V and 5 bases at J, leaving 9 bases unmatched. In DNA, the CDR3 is TGTGCCAGCAGCTTTCAGACTAGCAGGCCGGAGACCCAGTACTTC. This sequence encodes CASSFQTSRPETQYF.

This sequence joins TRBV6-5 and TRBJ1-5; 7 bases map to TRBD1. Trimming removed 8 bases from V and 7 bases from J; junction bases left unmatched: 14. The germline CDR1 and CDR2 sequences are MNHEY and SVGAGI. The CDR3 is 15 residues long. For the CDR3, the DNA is TGTGCCAGCTCTAACAGACAGGGTTGGCAACAGCCCCAGCATTTT. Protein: CASSNRQGWQQPQHF.

The CDR3 reads CASSSRWTGATNTEAFF. The CDR3 DNA follows: TGTGCCAGTAGTTCCCGATGGACAGGGGCCACCAACACTGAAGCTTTCTTT. This chain uses TRBV19 with TRBJ1-1; TRBD1 matches at 9 bases. V lost 5 bases to trimming and J lost 2 bases; unmatched junction nucleotides: 12. Germline lookup yields CDR1 LNHDA and CDR2 SQIVND (reference sequence). This CDR3 is built from 17 residues. Based on the CDR3 plus reference TRBV19 and TRBJ1-1, the full variable domain is DGGITQSPKYLFRKEGQNVTLSCEQNLNHDAMYWYRQDPGQGLRLIYYSQIVNDFQKGDIAEGYSVSREKKESFPLTVTSAQKNPTAFYLCASSSRWTGATNTEAFFGQGTRLTVV.

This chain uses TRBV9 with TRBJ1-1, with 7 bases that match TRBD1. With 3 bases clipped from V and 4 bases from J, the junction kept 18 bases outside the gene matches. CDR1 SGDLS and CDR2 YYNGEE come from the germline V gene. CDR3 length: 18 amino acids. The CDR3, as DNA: TGTGCCAGCAGCGAAACCGGGACAGTCGGCCTGGGGGGCACTGAAGCTTTCTTT. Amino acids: CASSETGTVGLGGTEAFF.

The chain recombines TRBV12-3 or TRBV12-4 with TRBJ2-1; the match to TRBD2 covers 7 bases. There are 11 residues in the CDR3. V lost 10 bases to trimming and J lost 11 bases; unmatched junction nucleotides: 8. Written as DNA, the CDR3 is TGTGCCACCACCGCGGGAGTCAAGCAGTTCTTC. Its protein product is CATTAGVKQFF.

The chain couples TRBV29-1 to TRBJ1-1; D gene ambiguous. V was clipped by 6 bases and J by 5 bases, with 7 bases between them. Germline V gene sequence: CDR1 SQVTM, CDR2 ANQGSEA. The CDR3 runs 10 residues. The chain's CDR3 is CSVGWTEAFF. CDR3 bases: TGCAGCGTCGGGTGGACTGAAGCTTTCTTT.

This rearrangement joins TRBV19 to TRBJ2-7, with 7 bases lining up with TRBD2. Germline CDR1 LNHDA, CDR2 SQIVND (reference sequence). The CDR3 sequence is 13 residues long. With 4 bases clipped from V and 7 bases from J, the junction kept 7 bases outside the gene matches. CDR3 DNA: TGTGCCAGTAGTAGGGACTACCGGGGTGAGCAGTACTTC. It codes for CASSRDYRGEQYF.

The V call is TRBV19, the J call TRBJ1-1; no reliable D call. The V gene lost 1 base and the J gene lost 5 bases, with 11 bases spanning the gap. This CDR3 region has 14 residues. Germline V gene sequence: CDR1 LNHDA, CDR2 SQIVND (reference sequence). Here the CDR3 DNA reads TGTGCCAGTAGTATAGGTCTAAGGCGGACTGAAGCTTTCTTT. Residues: CASSIGLRRTEAFF.